This T cell receptor beta chain was obtained from a study of blood T cell repertoires in COVID-19. Study as a whole: Acute-phase and convalescent COVID-19 samples originated in the United States, Italy and Spain.

Germline CDR1 GTSNPN, CDR2 SVGIG (reference sequence). V dropped 0 bases and J dropped 0 bases, with 9 bases sitting between them. CDR3 size: 15 residues. Measured with immunoSEQ multiplex PCR; TCRdb has only the in-frame clones, and not every one. The repertoire holds tens of thousands of clones, over 70% seen once, with 15% to 20% in the top ten. Sequencing was carried out using peripheral blood. This TCR was sampled from a human donor in a cohort sampled during active COVID-19. The V call is TRBV30, the J call TRBJ2-1, with D unclear. CDR3 nucleotides: TGTGCCTGGAGTGTGGGCTCCTCCTCCTACAATGAGCAGTTCTTC. This codes for CAWSVGSSSYNEQFF.